What follows are 5 T cell receptor beta chains derived from one specimen sequenced in a study of a mutant IDH1 vaccine in newly diagnosed glioma. These receptors have no identified antigens. The data were produced by immunoSEQ multiplex PCR, yet TCRdb's version contains in-frame clones alone and is incomplete. This sample has approximately 33,000 clones; roughly 70% occur once, and the top ten carry about 9%. Time point in this sample: week 47, end of study. The vaccine gave 300 ug of a 20-mer mutant IDH1 peptide subcutaneously per dose. The sample was PBMCs, taken from a glioma patient whose treatment included an IDH1 peptide vaccine. All receptors derive from a man aged 35 to 55 with glioma.

This chain connects TRBV18 to TRBJ1-1, with unresolved D. V lost 5 bases to trimming and J lost 0 bases, with 7 bases between them. The CDR3 length is 13 residues. In germline, CDR1 is KGHSH, CDR2 LQKENI. In DNA, the CDR3 is TGTGCCAGCTCAACCAAGATGAACACTGAAGCTTTCTTT. Protein product: CASSTKMNTEAFF.

The chain employs TRBV4-2 and TRBJ1-3; D not resolved. Germline CDR1 reads LGHNA; CDR2 reads YNFKEQ. The CDR3 spans 12 residues. The ends were cut back, 4 bases at V and 2 bases at J, with 3 bases in the middle. The CDR3 here is CASSLPGNTIYF. In nucleotides, the CDR3 is TGTGCCAGCAGCCTTCCTGGAAACACCATATATTTT.

The chain joins TRBV19 to TRBJ2-7; 8 bases match TRBD1. V gave up 4 bases and J gave up 6 bases; unmatched junction bases: 11. The CDR3 runs 15 residues. Per germline, CDR1 LNHDA and CDR2 SQIVND (reference sequence). The CDR3 nucleotides read TGTGCCAGTAGTAACCGGGACAGGCGGTTCGGCGAGCAGTACTTC. This encodes CASSNRDRRFGEQYF. The whole variable domain, filled in from reference TRBV19 and TRBJ2-7, reads DGGITQSPKYLFRKEGQNVTLSCEQNLNHDAMYWYRQDPGQGLRLIYYSQIVNDFQKGDIAEGYSVSREKKESFPLTVTSAQKNPTAFYLCASSNRDRRFGEQYFGPGTRLTVT.

V usage is TRBV5-6 and J usage is TRBJ2-7; D gene ambiguous. The CDR3 consists of 14 residues. With 0 bases removed from V and 0 bases from J, the gap between germline ends came to 7 bases. Germline V gives CDR1 SGHDT, CDR2 YYEEEE. The CDR3 loop is CASSLVGYSYEQYF. For the CDR3, the DNA is TGTGCCAGCAGCTTGGTGGGCTACTCCTACGAGCAGTACTTC.

This sequence joins TRBV7-2 and TRBJ1-5; possible D gene TRBD1, 5 bases. CDR3 length: 17 residues. V lost 1 base and J 2 bases, leaving 15 bases between the germline ends. From germline, CDR1 is SGHTA and CDR2 FQGNSA. CDR3 region: CASSLGPQQAGNQPQHF. The DNA of the CDR3 is TGTGCCAGCAGCTTAGGGCCCCAACAGGCCGGCAATCAGCCCCAGCATTTT.